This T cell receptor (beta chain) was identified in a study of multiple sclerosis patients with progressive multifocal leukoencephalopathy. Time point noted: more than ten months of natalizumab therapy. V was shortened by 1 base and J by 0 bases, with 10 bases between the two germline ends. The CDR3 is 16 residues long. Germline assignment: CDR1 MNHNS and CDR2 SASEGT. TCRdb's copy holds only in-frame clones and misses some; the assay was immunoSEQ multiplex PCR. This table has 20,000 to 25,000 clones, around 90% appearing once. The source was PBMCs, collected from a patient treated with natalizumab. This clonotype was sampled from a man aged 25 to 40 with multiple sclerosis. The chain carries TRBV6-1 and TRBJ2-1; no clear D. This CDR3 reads CASSEGYQSSYNEQFF. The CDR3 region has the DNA TGTGCCAGCAGTGAAGGGTACCAAAGCTCCTACAATGAGCAGTTCTTC.